A single T cell receptor beta chain is shown here with its context. Its target is unknown. The source of the sample is a study of post-analysis software for immune sequencing data. Study details: Secondary progressive, relapsing-remitting and progressive-relapsing multiple sclerosis were among the included disease courses. Study-level results: Co-batched samples clustered tightly together by F measure. Controls had lower frequencies than patients of about 5 TRBV segments, which included TRBV5-6, TRBV5-1 and TRBV20-1.

The germline CDR1 and CDR2 sequences are SGHTA and FQGTGA. Trimming shortened V by 6 bases and J by 1 base, and 10 bases separated the two germline ends. The CDR3 is 14 residues long. Included in the TCR beta cDNA libraries were unique molecular identifiers. One entry per CDR3 protein, called by TCRdb with MiXCR from the PCR reads. The data hold 500,000 to 600,000 distinct CDR3 sequences, with roughly 40% observed a single time. The chain uses TRBV7-3 and TRBJ2-4; a weak D match, TRBD1 (6 bases). Sequencing input: blood. The receptor was derived from a girl aged 5 to 17 with multiple sclerosis. CDR3 nucleotides: TGTGCCAGCAGTCTCGGACAGGCCAAAAACATTCAGTACTTC. Residues: CASSLGQAKNIQYF.